The 25 T cell receptor beta chains reported below all come from one sample, sequenced in a study of monozygotic twins with inflammatory bowel disease. TCRdb re-called the 5' RACE reads and gives one entry per CDR3 protein, without DNA. In all, the sample yields 440,000 or so distinct CDR3 sequences. Sequenced: blood. These receptors were collected from a human donor with ulcerative colitis or Crohn's disease, or a healthy co-twin of an affected twin (not recorded which).

The chain has TRBV14 and TRBJ1-3. In germline, CDR1 is SGHDN, CDR2 FVKESK. This CDR3 region has 16 residues. CDR3 sequence reads: CASSQDGRVSGNTIYF.

The chain links TRBV3-1 to TRBJ2-1; TCRdb outputs TRBD2, but without DNA this stays unchecked. CDR3 length: 14 amino acids. Germline assignment: CDR1 LGHDT and CDR2 YNNKEL (reference sequence). The CDR3 spells CASSQTSGSHEQFF.

The V and J genes are TRBV24-1 and TRBJ2-6; TCRdb reports TRBD1, a call that lacks DNA to check it against. The CDR3 covers 13 residues. Germline CDR1 reads KGHDR; CDR2 reads SFDVKD. The CDR3 loop reads CATSAPGANVLTF.

The J gene is TRBJ2-7, the V gene TRBV3-1. Germline CDR1 is LGHDT and CDR2 is YNNKEL (reference sequence). The CDR3 sequence is 14 residues long. This CDR3 reads CASSQDPQVYEQYF.

This sequence joins TRBV4-1 and TRBJ1-4. Germline V gene lookup returns CDR1 MGHRA and CDR2 YSYEKL. This CDR3 region has 16 residues. CDR3 amino acids: CASSQILTNGGEKLFF.

This sequence joins TRBV5-1 and TRBJ1-3; TCRdb reports TRBD1, a call that lacks DNA to check it against. There are 14 residues in the CDR3. Germline V gene sequence: CDR1 SGHRS, CDR2 YFSETQ. The CDR3 spells CASSFGQGGNTIYF.

This chain connects TRBV5-1 to TRBJ2-1; the D gene TCRdb calls, TRBD2, cannot be checked with no DNA. Germline CDR1 is SGHRS and CDR2 is YFSETQ. The CDR3 has 15 residues. The CDR3 reads CASRPSRSSYNEQFF.

V and J are TRBV20-1 and TRBJ2-3; the D call from TCRdb, TRBD2, cannot be confirmed without DNA. The CDR3 loop spans 15 amino acids. CDR1 and CDR2 (germline): DFQATT, SNEGSKA (reference sequence). CDR3 protein: CSAPRRAGGTDTQYF.

CDR3 residues: CASSYSPPYFGIQYF. The rearrangement joins TRBV6-5 to TRBJ2-4. There are 15 residues in the CDR3. Germline CDR1 is MNHEY and CDR2 is SVGAGI.

The V call is TRBV25-1, the J call TRBJ1-1. Germline CDR1 MGHDK, CDR2 SYGVNS. CDR3 length equals 13 residues. This CDR3 reads CASRRGASTEAFF.

The gene calls are TRBV5-1 and TRBJ2-1; there is no DNA to check the TCRdb D call of TRBD2. CDR3 length: 16 amino acids. Germline V lookup: CDR1 SGHRS, CDR2 YFSETQ. The CDR3: CASSLVGLAGGNEQFF.

This chain joins TRBV7-2 and TRBJ1-5; TCRdb names TRBD1, which stays unverified in the absence of DNA. The CDR3 runs 16 residues. Germline V gives CDR1 SGHTA, CDR2 FQGNSA. The CDR3 protein is CASSFDRGSDNQPQHF. The entire variable domain, with the rest obtained from reference TRBV7-2 and TRBJ1-5, is as follows: GAGVSQSPSNKVTEKGKDVELRCDPISGHTALYWYRQSLGQGLEFLIYFQGNSAPDKSGLPSDRFSAERTGGSVSTLTIQRTQQEDSAVYLCASSFDRGSDNQPQHFGDGTRLSIL.

The genes are TRBV27 and TRBJ1-3. The germline V gene encodes CDR1 MNHEY and CDR2 SMNVEV (reference sequence). The CDR3 length is 13 residues. The CDR3 reads CASRTNSGNTIYF.

The chain recombines TRBV7-9 with TRBJ1-1; TCRdb selects TRBD1, and the lack of DNA leaves this call unchecked. The length of the CDR3 is 15 residues. Per the germline V gene, CDR1 is SEHNR and CDR2 is FQNEAQ (reference sequence). CDR3 loop: CASSSSTGENTEAFF.

The chain links TRBV7-2 to TRBJ2-2. The CDR3 length is 12 residues. CDR1 SGHTA and CDR2 FQGNSA come from the germline V gene. CDR3 amino acids: CASSLGPWELFF.

This rearrangement joins TRBV7-7 to TRBJ2-5; lacking DNA, the TRBD1 call made by TCRdb goes unchecked. The CDR3 has 17 amino acids. The germline V gene has CDR1 SSHAT and CDR2 FNYEAQ (reference sequence). The CDR3 here is CASSLDRDQGNFRTQYF.

The chain carries TRBV21-1 and TRBJ1-1; the TRBD1 assignment by TCRdb is unverifiable without DNA. TRBV21-1 is deemed a pseudogene. This CDR3 region has 18 residues. CDR3 amino acids: CASSKVESGREMNTEAFF.

The rearrangement links TRBV19 to TRBJ2-2; the TCRdb D gene call, TRBD1, has no DNA to confirm it. Germline V lookup: CDR1 LNHDA, CDR2 SQIVND (reference sequence). The CDR3 runs to 17 residues. The chain's CDR3 is CASSKVFRDSNTGELFF.

The chain combines TRBV7-7 with TRBJ2-3; there is no DNA to check the TCRdb D call of TRBD1. This CDR3 has 14 amino acids. Germline-derived CDR1 and CDR2 are SSHAT and FNYEAQ (reference sequence). The CDR3 sequence is CASSLEGFGDTQYF.

The chain employs TRBV2 and TRBJ2-3; there is no DNA to check the TCRdb D call of TRBD1. The length of the CDR3 is 16 residues. Germline CDR1 is SNHLY and CDR2 is FYNNEI. The CDR3 sequence is CASSEYWGGAADTQYF.

The rearrangement joins TRBV15 to TRBJ2-5; the D call from TCRdb, TRBD2, cannot be confirmed without DNA. This CDR3 has 14 residues. CDR1 is LNHNV, CDR2 YYDKDF, per germline (reference sequence). The chain's CDR3 is CATSRGSGEETQYF.

V and J are TRBV7-3 and TRBJ2-7; TCRdb indicates TRBD1, and absent DNA this call remains unverified. The CDR3 runs 12 residues. Germline V gene lookup returns CDR1 SGHTA and CDR2 FQGTGA. CDR3: CASSSSGGAKYF.

The chain employs TRBV6-2 or TRBV6-3 and TRBJ2-7. This CDR3 is built from 12 residues. Per the germline V gene, CDR1 is MNHEY and CDR2 is SVGEGT. CDR3: CASSYASYEQYF.

The chain joins TRBV7-2 to TRBJ2-5; TCRdb gives TRBD1 as the D gene, but with no DNA this cannot be confirmed. CDR1 SGHTA and CDR2 FQGNSA come from the germline V gene. The CDR3 spans 15 residues. The CDR3 region is CASCPPGGFRETQYF.

This chain connects TRBV20-1 to TRBJ2-3; TCRdb's D call of TRBD1 is untestable without DNA. The CDR3 has 14 residues. In germline, CDR1 is DFQATT, CDR2 SNEGSKA (reference sequence). This chain's CDR3 is CSARDPGQADTQYF.